What follows is one T cell receptor beta chain and its context. What it binds is unknown. CDR1 and CDR2 (germline): SEHNR, FQNEAQ (reference sequence). V lost 4 bases to trimming and J lost 5 bases, with 14 bases between them. The CDR3 is made up of 15 amino acids. This specimen belongs to a study of OX40 agonist ivuxolimab in advanced cancers. For the study at large: An anti-OX40 (CD134) antibody with agonistic activity, ivuxolimab, was administered to patients. Every patient in dose escalation had hepatocellular carcinoma, melanoma, renal cell or head and neck cancer. Study-wide points: Some of the nonresponding patients also showed low levels of normalized T-cell clonal expansion. Expanded peripheral T cells had an undetermined antigen specificity.

Clones were read by immunoSEQ multiplex PCR, and TCRdb kept only the in-frame ones, dropping some. The table lists about 63,000 clones, approximately 92% of them singletons. This chain connects TRBV7-9 to TRBJ2-2, with D tentatively TRBD1 (6 bases). This TCR was recovered from an adult with an advanced solid tumor such as melanoma, head and neck, liver or kidney cancer. Sequenced material: CD4+ or CD8+ T cells sorted from blood, taken in a trial of the OX40 agonist ivuxolimab. CDR3 nucleotide sequence: TGTGCCAGCAGCTCTCCGAGGGACATAACCGGGGAGCTGTTTTTT. It translates to CASSSPRDITGELFF.